These T cell receptor beta chains were read from a single sample in a study of blood T cell repertoires in COVID-19. TCRdb keeps only in-frame clones here, not all; method: immunoSEQ multiplex PCR. The sample has 150,000 to 250,000 clones, about 76% seen once. Sequences were obtained from peripheral blood. The receptors come from a woman in her thirties or forties with COVID-19, enrolled during active disease. Each CDR3 is given without its conserved first and last residue.

j_call v_call cdr3_aa
TRBJ2-7 TRBV6-6 ATRHTSYEQY
TRBJ1-2 TRBV5-1 ASRPGTEYGYT
TRBJ2-2 TRBV9 ASSAILDTGELF
TRBJ2-1 TRBV19 ASSIDSRGSYNEQF
TRBJ1-2 TRBV6-5 ASSYSWTDPNYGYT
TRBJ1-3 TRBV28 ASSTGPGQTSGNTIY
TRBJ2-7 TRBV2 ARQVSYEQY
TRBJ2-7 TRBV4-1 ASSQMPGVYEQY
TRBJ2-7 TRBV30 ASNSGRAGYEQY
TRBJ2-3 TRBV2 ASSLAGVIADTQY
TRBJ2-5 TRBV10-3 AISEGTGQETQY
TRBJ1-2 TRBV3-1/TRBV3-2 ASSQGAGYT
TRBJ2-7 TRBV5-6 ASSLARLAGDTYEQY
TRBJ1-1 TRBV10-3 AISESGGEGTEAF
TRBJ2-3 TRBV9 ASSVVGSGGADTQY
TRBJ2-3 TRBV27 ASSHTDTQY
TRBJ1-4 TRBV2 ASSKQGIAEKLF
TRBJ2-2 TRBV2 ASCRLAGGNTGELF
TRBJ1-1 TRBV10-1 ASTSRGQPLEAF
TRBJ2-5 TRBV10-3 AISSGQGQETQY
TRBJ1-5 TRBV5-5 ASSPGTGDQPQH
TRBJ2-3 TRBV2 ASRAGGGGSDTQY
TRBJ2-7 TRBV7-9 ASSSRDPWDEQY
TRBJ1-2 TRBV10-1 ASSDTSCYT
TRBJ1-3 TRBV18 ASSPLQTGDGNTIY
TRBJ2-3 TRBV19 ASSIDLGRGTDTQY
TRBJ2-7 TRBV7-2 ASISRQGYEQY
TRBJ2-7 TRBV6-2/TRBV6-3 ASSQGGYYEQY
TRBJ1-1 TRBV29-1 SVVRVLNTEAF
TRBJ1-5 TRBV3-1/TRBV3-2 ASSLTGRNQPQH
TRBJ2-1 TRBV5-1 ASNSIGLGGNEQF
TRBJ2-7 TRBV4-3 ASSQDNSGGYEQY
TRBJ1-4 TRBV5-1 ASSPGQDEKLF
TRBJ1-2 TRBV27 ASSLRGVPNYGYT
TRBJ2-3 TRBV10-1 ASSESNSGKVTQY
TRBJ1-1 TRBV3-1/TRBV3-2 ASTDTGRGTEAF
TRBJ1-1 TRBV6-5 ASRGVNTEAF
TRBJ2-6 TRBV5-4 ASSQEGSGANVLT
TRBJ1-4 TRBV30 AWSEEGRGKLF
TRBJ2-3 TRBV5-1 ASMTGEDTDTQY
TRBJ2-5 TRBV9 ASSVGRGGRETQY